This paragraph covers one T cell receptor (beta chain) sequence. The sample belongs to a study of blood T cell repertoires in COVID-19. Study background: Acute-phase and convalescent COVID-19 samples originated in the United States, Italy and Spain.

The CDR3 loop spans 17 amino acids. CDR1 is LGHNA and CDR2 is YNFKEQ in the germline V gene. Deletions cut 1 base from V and 2 bases from J, with 15 bases between. The authors' processing: Reference gene primer amplification gave estimated nucleated cell counts. Produced via immunoSEQ multiplex PCR; TCRdb's table is partial and in-frame only. V and J calls plus clone size are reproduced from that table; the DNA served to infer D and trimming. The sample includes some 150,000 clones, roughly 88% of them seen just once. The V and J genes are TRBV4-2 and TRBJ1-3, with D hard to call. The receptor was isolated from a woman aged 55-70 years with acute or convalescent COVID-19. Sequences were obtained from peripheral blood. The CDR3 protein is CASSQVATGYPGNTIYF. The CDR3 bases are TGTGCCAGCAGCCAAGTGGCGACGGGGTATCCTGGAAACACCATATATTTT.